The 32 T cell receptor beta chains presented below share a single source sample, sequenced in a study of shared clonotypes between healthy human individuals. The table came from immunoSEQ multiplex PCR; TCRdb's copy has only in-frame clones and leaves some out. The data hold 2 million or so clones, with approximately 95% observed a single time. Sequencing was carried out using naive CD4+ T cells sorted from blood. Subset indicated: CD45RA+ positively selected. The receptors were gathered from a man aged 18 to 30 in good health.

This chain uses TRBV19 with TRBJ2-1, with D maybe TRBD1 (6 bases). Germline CDR1 is LNHDA and CDR2 is SQIVND (reference sequence). The CDR3 extends over 11 amino acids. V was cut by 4 bases and J by 9 bases, with 7 bases left in between. Here the CDR3 DNA reads TGTGCCAGTAGTAACAGGGTTGAGCAGTTCTTC. Its translation: CASSNRVEQFF.

The rearrangement uses TRBV28 and TRBJ1-1, with D perhaps TRBD1 (6 bases). Between the trimmed V and J ends, which lost 3 bases and 0 bases, there was a span of 11 bases. The germline CDR1 and CDR2 sequences are MDHEN and SYDVKM. This CDR3 is 15 amino acids long. For the CDR3, the DNA is TGTGCCAGCAGTTTGGTCAGGGGATTGAACACTGAAGCTTTCTTT. Translated, it gives CASSLVRGLNTEAFF.

J is TRBJ2-2 and V is TRBV27, with D perhaps assigned TRBD1 or TRBD2 (5 bases each). The CDR3 length is 15 residues. V was shortened by 6 bases and J by 3 bases, with 14 bases between the two germline ends. Looked up from germline, CDR1 is MNHEY and CDR2 is SMNVEV (reference sequence). The chain's CDR3 is CASRPSGRDTGELFF. CDR3 nucleotides: TGTGCCAGCAGGCCCTCAGGGAGAGACACCGGGGAGCTGTTTTTT.

The rearrangement uses TRBV2 and TRBJ2-7, with D perhaps matching TRBD1 or TRBD2 (5 bases each). Trimming took off 4 bases at V and 6 bases at J, with 10 bases between the two ends. This CDR3 spans 12 amino acids. Per the germline V gene, CDR1 is SNHLY and CDR2 is FYNNEI. CDR3 nucleotide sequence: TGTGCCAGCAGTGGTGAGGGGCCCGAGCAGTACTTC. It codes for CASSGEGPEQYF.

This chain uses TRBV5-1 with TRBJ2-1; D is possibly TRBD1 or TRBD2 (6 bases each). This CDR3 region has 16 residues. V lost 0 bases to trimming and J lost 4 bases, with 14 bases between them. Germline-derived CDR1 and CDR2 are SGHRS and YFSETQ. CDR3 bases: TGCGCCAGCAGCTTGGTCGGGGGCGCGGGATACAATGAGCAGTTCTTC. It is translated as CASSLVGGAGYNEQFF.

The J gene is TRBJ1-2, the V gene TRBV7-9; D gene ambiguous. CDR3 length: 16 amino acids. CDR1 is SEHNR and CDR2 is FQNEAQ in the germline V gene (reference sequence). V was clipped by 1 base and J by 1 base, with 13 bases between them. The DNA of the CDR3 is TGTGCCAGCAGCTTAGGTGCCGCAACCTTTAACTATGGCTACACCTTC. Its protein is CASSLGAATFNYGYTF.

In DNA, the CDR3 is TGCGCCAGCAGTGTTGGTAGCGGAAGCTCCTACAATGAGCAGTTCTTC. Amino acids: CASSVGSGSSYNEQFF. V gene TRBV10-1 combines with J gene TRBJ2-1; TRBD2 might be the D (6 bases). This CDR3 has 16 residues. The V gene's germline CDR1 is WNHNN and CDR2 SYGVQD (reference sequence). V was clipped by 4 bases and J by 0 bases, with 13 bases between them.

CDR3 sequence: CASSLVPGAAGTDTQYF. As DNA, the CDR3 is TGTGCCAGCAGCTTAGTCCCGGGGGCCGCCGGCACAGATACGCAGTATTTT. V usage is TRBV7-9 and J usage is TRBJ2-3; D possibly matches TRBD1 or TRBD2 (6 bases each). Trimming pared 1 base from V and 1 base from J, leaving 15 bases between. Germline assignment: CDR1 SEHNR and CDR2 FQNEAQ (reference sequence). The CDR3 totals 17 residues. Complete variable domain (other parts from reference TRBV7-9 and TRBJ2-3): DTGVSQNPRHKITKRGQNVTFRCDPISEHNRLYWYRQTLGQGPEFLTYFQNEAQLEKSRLLSDRFSAERPKGSFSTLEIQRTEQGDSAMYLCASSLVPGAAGTDTQYFGPGTRLTVL.

This sequence joins TRBV6-5 and TRBJ2-5; TRBD1 or TRBD2 may be the D gene (5 bases each). Germline lookup yields CDR1 MNHEY and CDR2 SVGAGI. Between the trimmed V and J ends, which lost 8 bases and 5 bases, there was a span of 15 bases. CDR3 length equals 13 residues. The CDR3 nucleotides are TGTGCCAGCGGGACCGTCGGATCGGAGACCCAGTACTTC. Its translation: CASGTVGSETQYF.

J is TRBJ1-5 and V is TRBV7-9; TRBD1 matches 7 bases. The V gene's germline CDR1 is SEHNR and CDR2 FQNEAQ (reference sequence). This CDR3 comprises 14 residues. J was trimmed by 3 bases and V by 3 bases; bases with no gene match: 2. CDR3 in amino acids: CASSLGQLNQPQHF. CDR3 DNA: TGTGCCAGCAGCTTGGGACAGCTCAATCAGCCCCAGCATTTT.

On this clone itself: Possible read error: a much larger clone is one base away. Other DNA sequences in this specimen translate into the identical CDR3. The rearrangement uses TRBV10-3 and TRBJ2-7; 9 bases match TRBD2. The CDR3 loop spans 13 amino acids. The germline V gene has CDR1 ENHRY and CDR2 SYGVKD. Here the CDR3 reads CAISSKRGDEQYF. DNA of the CDR3: TGTGCCATCAGTAGTAAGCGGGGGGACGAACAGTACTTC.

The sample holds one count of this clone. This CDR3 reads CASSAGLGYTF. The CDR3 DNA sequence: TGTGCCAGCAGCGCCGGGCTTGGCTACACCTTC. V and J are TRBV7-8 and TRBJ1-2; D remains unclear. The CDR3 contains 11 residues. Trimming took 5 bases from V and 7 from J, leaving 8 bases between them. In germline, CDR1 is SGHVS, CDR2 FQNEAQ. Full variable domain (outside the CDR3, taken from reference TRBV7-8 and TRBJ1-2): GAGVSQSPRYKVAKRGQDVALRCDPISGHVSLFWYQQALGQGPEFLTYFQNEAQLDKSGLPSDRFFAERPEGSVSTLKIQRTQQEDSAVYLCASSAGLGYTFGSGTRLTVV.

On this clone itself: Other DNA sequences from this sample encode an identical CDR3 as well. The chain links TRBV7-9 to TRBJ1-6; D not resolved. This CDR3 has 13 residues. The germline V and J ends were trimmed by 0 bases and 9 bases, with 6 bases remaining between them. In germline, CDR1 is SEHNR, CDR2 FQNEAQ (reference sequence). The CDR3 DNA reads as TGTGCCAGCAGCTTAGCAGGGAGTTCACCCCTCCACTTT. This gives the protein CASSLAGSSPLHF.

The rearrangement uses TRBV11-3 and TRBJ2-2, with 12 positions matching TRBD2. The CDR3 has 16 amino acids. Trimming removed 5 bases from V and 7 bases from J; junction bases left unmatched: 8. CDR1 is SGHNT, CDR2 YENEEA, per germline. The DNA of the CDR3 is TGTGCCAGCAGCCCTTCTAGCGGGAGGGCCGTCGGGGAGCTGTTTTTT. Translated, it gives CASSPSSGRAVGELFF.

The V and J genes are TRBV13 and TRBJ2-7; 7 bases map to TRBD1. CDR3 length equals 14 residues. The V and J ends lost 6 bases and 1 base, in that order; junction bases with no gene match: 6. CDR1 is PRHDT and CDR2 is FYEKMQ in the germline V gene (reference sequence). The CDR3 DNA follows: TGTGCCAGCAGAGTCGGGACAGTATCCTACGAGCAGTACTTC. Residues: CASRVGTVSYEQYF.

DNA for the CDR3: TGTGCCAGCAGCTTGGAGTCACATGGCTACACCTTC. This codes for CASSLESHGYTF. V is TRBV5-6 and J is TRBJ1-2; D gene ambiguous. The CDR3 consists of 12 residues. Trimming pared 0 bases from V and 6 bases from J, leaving 6 bases between. The germline CDR1 and CDR2 sequences are SGHDT and YYEEEE.

The chain employs TRBV28 and TRBJ2-7; 8 bases agree with TRBD2. This CDR3 is built from 14 residues. J lost 2 bases, V lost 8 bases, and 8 bases had no gene match. Germline V lookup: CDR1 MDHEN, CDR2 SYDVKM. CDR3 sequence reads: CASQSERGPYEQYF. DNA of the CDR3: TGTGCCAGCCAATCTGAGCGGGGGCCCTACGAGCAGTACTTC.

The rearrangement joins TRBV5-1 to TRBJ2-5; D not certain. Germline loops: CDR1 SGHRS, CDR2 YFSETQ. This CDR3 contains 15 residues. Trimming pared 0 bases from V and 2 bases from J, leaving 11 bases between. As DNA, the CDR3 is TGCGCCAGCAGCTTGGCCGTAACAGAACAAGAGACCCAGTACTTC. It encodes CASSLAVTEQETQYF.

On this clone: Other DNA sequences from this sample encode an identical CDR3 as well. This rearrangement joins TRBV30 to TRBJ1-6, with a tentative D call TRBD1 (5 bases). Germline CDR1 is GTSNPN and CDR2 is SVGIG (reference sequence). V was trimmed by 0 bases and J by 9 bases, leaving 9 bases between them. The CDR3 runs 13 residues. The CDR3 sequence is CAWSVQGGSPLHF. CDR3 bases: TGTGCCTGGAGTGTTCAGGGCGGTTCACCCCTCCACTTT.

The V call is TRBV28, the J call TRBJ2-2; D not resolved. Trimming removed 4 bases from V and 0 bases from J, with 9 bases in between. The CDR3 loop spans 15 amino acids. The germline V gene has CDR1 MDHEN and CDR2 SYDVKM. CDR3 protein: CASSSYTPNTGELFF. The CDR3, as DNA: TGTGCCAGCAGTTCGTATACACCGAACACCGGGGAGCTGTTTTTT. The full variable domain, in which reference TRBV28 and TRBJ2-2 provide the parts outside the CDR3, is DVKVTQSSRYLVKRTGEKVFLECVQDMDHENMFWYRQDPGLGLRLIYFSYDVKMKEKGDIPEGYSVSREKKERFSLILESASTNQTSMYLCASSSYTPNTGELFFGEGSRLTVL.

The chain couples TRBV25-1 to TRBJ2-5; a weak D match, TRBD2 (5 bases). CDR1 MGHDK and CDR2 SYGVNS come from the germline V gene. Deletions cut 1 base from V and 6 bases from J, with 18 bases between. CDR3 length: 16 residues. The DNA of the CDR3 is TGTGCCAGCAGTGAATCCTTCGGCTCATTAGCGAAGACCCAGTACTTC. Its protein is CASSESFGSLAKTQYF.

V is TRBV7-2 and J is TRBJ2-1; no reliable D call. In germline, CDR1 is SGHTA, CDR2 FQGNSA. Trimming took 3 bases from V and 10 from J, leaving 7 bases between them. The CDR3 is 11 residues long. CDR3 in DNA: TGTGCCAGCAGCTTGGCTAAGGAGCAGTTCTTC. Its translation: CASSLAKEQFF.

This clone has only one observation. This chain connects TRBV6-1 to TRBJ1-1; tentatively, D is TRBD1 (6 bases). CDR3 length: 11 residues. V gave up 7 bases and J gave up 4 bases, with 7 bases separating them. Germline CDR1 reads MNHNS; CDR2 reads SASEGT. CDR3 region: CASIRGTEAFF. The DNA of the CDR3 is TGTGCCAGCATCAGGGGCACTGAAGCTTTCTTT.

This clone was seen just once. The chain recombines TRBV4-1 with TRBJ2-7; 11 nucleotides agree with TRBD2. Germline lookup yields CDR1 MGHRA and CDR2 YSYEKL. V trimming: 5 bases; J trimming: 4 bases; junction bases outside the gene matches: 7. The CDR3 extends over 15 amino acids. CDR3 region: CASSKGLAATYEQYF. The CDR3 nucleotides read TGCGCCAGCAGCAAGGGACTAGCGGCGACATACGAGCAGTACTTC.

The rearrangement uses TRBV9 and TRBJ2-5; 7 positions match TRBD2. After removal of 2 bases from V and 2 bases from J, the junction contained 6 bases not matched to a gene. The CDR3 loop spans 15 amino acids. In germline, CDR1 is SGDLS, CDR2 YYNGEE. The CDR3 bases are TGTGCCAGCAGCGTTCGTGTCGGGGGGCAAGAGACCCAGTACTTC. The encoded protein is CASSVRVGGQETQYF.

With regard to this clone: The sample carries other DNA sequences with the same CDR3. V usage is TRBV7-9 and J usage is TRBJ1-4, with D maybe TRBD1 (5 bases). Germline lookup yields CDR1 SEHNR and CDR2 FQNEAQ (reference sequence). Trimming stripped 1 base from V and 5 bases from J, with 8 bases between. The CDR3 length is 14 residues. This CDR3 is CASSLGGVNEKLFF. CDR3 coding DNA: TGTGCCAGCAGCTTAGGGGGGGTAAATGAAAAACTGTTTTTT.

This rearrangement joins TRBV11-2 to TRBJ2-3, with D uncertain. The CDR3 spans 13 residues. V was pared by 1 base and J by 2 bases, with 4 bases between. CDR1 is SGHAT and CDR2 is FQNNGV in the germline V gene. The CDR3 loop reads CASSLAHTDTQYF. The CDR3, as DNA: TGTGCCAGCAGCTTAGCCCACACAGATACGCAGTATTTT.

This sequence joins TRBV7-6 and TRBJ2-7; 9 positions match TRBD2. The J segment lost 0 bases and the V segment lost 1 base, leaving 4 bases of the junction unmatched. Germline-derived CDR1 and CDR2 are SGHVS and FNYEAQ. The CDR3 covers 16 residues. The CDR3 region is CASSLGASGASYEQYF. The CDR3 bases are TGTGCCAGCAGCTTAGGGGCTAGCGGGGCCTCCTACGAGCAGTACTTC.

The rearrangement uses TRBV18 and TRBJ2-3; D remains unclear. The CDR3 consists of 14 residues. CDR1 KGHSH and CDR2 LQKENI come from the germline V gene. Trimming pared 2 bases from V and 1 base from J, leaving 7 bases between. CDR3 coding DNA: TGTGCCAGCTCACCAAAATCCCGCACAGATACGCAGTATTTT. Residues: CASSPKSRTDTQYF.

This chain connects TRBV7-3 to TRBJ2-7; 10 bases fit TRBD1. With 0 bases clipped from V and 4 bases from J, the junction kept 3 bases outside the gene matches. Germline CDR1 is SGHTA and CDR2 is FQGTGA. The CDR3 sequence is 15 residues long. The CDR3: CASSLTSDRGYEQYF. The CDR3 bases are TGTGCCAGCAGCTTAACTTCGGACAGGGGGTACGAGCAGTACTTC. Complete variable domain (other parts from reference TRBV7-3 and TRBJ2-7): GAGVSQTPSNKVTEKGKYVELRCDPISGHTALYWYRQSLGQGPEFLIYFQGTGAADDSGLPNDRFFAVRPEGSVSTLKIQRTERGDSAVYLCASSLTSDRGYEQYFGPGTRLTVT.

This sequence joins TRBV6-6 and TRBJ2-5; no reliable D call. This CDR3 spans 12 amino acids. With 5 bases removed from V and 5 bases from J, the gap between germline ends came to 9 bases. In germline, CDR1 is MNHNY, CDR2 SVGAGI (reference sequence). The CDR3 protein is CASSTLGETQYF. CDR3 in DNA: TGTGCCAGCAGTACTCTAGGGGAGACCCAGTACTTC.

This clone turned up a few times. The V call is TRBV30, the J call TRBJ2-1, with 7 bases that match TRBD2. The CDR3 runs 15 residues. Germline trimming cut 1 base from V and 5 bases from J; bases unmatched to any gene: 8. Germline lookup yields CDR1 GTSNPN and CDR2 SVGIG (reference sequence). CDR3 amino acids: CAWSADTAGHNEQFF. For the CDR3, the DNA is TGTGCCTGGAGTGCCGACACAGCGGGGCACAATGAGCAGTTCTTC.